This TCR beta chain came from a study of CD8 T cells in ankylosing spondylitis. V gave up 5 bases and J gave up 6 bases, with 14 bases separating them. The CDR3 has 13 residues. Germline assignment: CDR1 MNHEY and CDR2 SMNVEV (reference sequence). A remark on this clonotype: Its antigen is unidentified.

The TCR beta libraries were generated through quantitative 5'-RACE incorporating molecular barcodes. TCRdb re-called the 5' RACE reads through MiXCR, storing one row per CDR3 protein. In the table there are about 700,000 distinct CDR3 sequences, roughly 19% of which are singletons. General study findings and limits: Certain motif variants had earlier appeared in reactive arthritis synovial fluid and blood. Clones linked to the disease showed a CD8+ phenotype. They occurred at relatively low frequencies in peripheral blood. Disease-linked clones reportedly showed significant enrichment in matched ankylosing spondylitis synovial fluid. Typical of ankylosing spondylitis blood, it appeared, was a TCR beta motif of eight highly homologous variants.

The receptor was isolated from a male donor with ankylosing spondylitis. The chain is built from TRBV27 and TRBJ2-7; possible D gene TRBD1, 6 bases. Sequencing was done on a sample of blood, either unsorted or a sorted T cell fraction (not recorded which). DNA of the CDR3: TGTGCCAGCAGTCTCGGGACAATAGGCGAGCAGTACTTC. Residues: CASSLGTIGEQYF.